Shown below are 22 T cell receptor beta chains from a single sample sequenced in a study of identifying expanded T cells in peripheral blood. Profiling relied on immunoSEQ multiplex PCR, and the TCRdb table lists in-frame clones only, not all of them. The sample lists about 78,000 clones, 70% to 90% occurring once. The sample consisted of blood. These TCRs come from a person between 18 and 69 years old in good health.

J is TRBJ2-7 and V is TRBV28; D unclear. With 4 bases removed from V and 6 bases from J, the gap between germline ends came to 16 bases. Germline loops: CDR1 MDHEN, CDR2 SYDVKM. The CDR3 runs 14 residues. Written as DNA, the CDR3 is TGTGCCAGCAGTTCAGGATCATCTCCCGCCGAGCAGTACTTC. Translation gives CASSSGSSPAEQYF. Full variable domain (rest looked up from reference TRBV28 and TRBJ2-7): DVKVTQSSRYLVKRTGEKVFLECVQDMDHENMFWYRQDPGLGLRLIYFSYDVKMKEKGDIPEGYSVSREKKERFSLILESASTNQTSMYLCASSSGSSPAEQYFGPGTRLTVT.

The chain carries TRBV5-1 and TRBJ2-7; D is unclear. The CDR3 spans 12 residues. Germline V lookup: CDR1 SGHRS, CDR2 YFSETQ. The ends were cut back, 0 bases at V and 4 bases at J, with 5 bases in the middle. CDR3 residues: CASSLEGYEQYF. The CDR3 nucleotides read TGCGCCAGCAGCTTGGAAGGGTACGAGCAGTACTTC.

V gene TRBV28 combines with J gene TRBJ1-1; D is ambiguous. The CDR3 length is 11 residues. The ends were cut back, 3 bases at V and 8 bases at J, with 7 bases in the middle. Germline CDR1 MDHEN, CDR2 SYDVKM. The CDR3 sequence: CASSFLVEAFF. CDR3 nucleotides: TGTGCCAGCAGTTTCTTAGTCGAAGCTTTCTTT.

Remarks on this clone: Within the sample, other DNA sequences also encode this same CDR3. The V and J genes are TRBV7-2 and TRBJ1-5; D uncertain. This CDR3 comprises 13 residues. CDR1 SGHTA and CDR2 FQGNSA come from the germline V gene. V was cut by 4 bases and J by 0 bases, with 4 bases left in between. Written as DNA, the CDR3 is TGTGCCAGCAGCTCGGATAGCAATCAGCCCCAGCATTTT. Amino acids: CASSSDSNQPQHF.

This clone was found once. This chain joins TRBV5-1 and TRBJ2-2; weak D call: TRBD1 (6 bases). The CDR3 consists of 14 residues. Trimming pared 7 bases from V and 2 bases from J, leaving 12 bases between. The V gene's germline CDR1 is SGHRS and CDR2 YFSETQ. This CDR3 reads CASGRTANTGELFF. The CDR3 DNA follows: TGCGCCAGCGGTAGGACAGCCAACACCGGGGAGCTGTTTTTT.

The chain recombines TRBV13 with TRBJ2-1, with D perhaps being TRBD1 or TRBD2 (5 bases each). Germline CDR1 PRHDT, CDR2 FYEKMQ (reference sequence). The V end lost 3 bases, the J end lost 7 bases, and 13 bases lay between the germline ends. CDR3 size: 14 residues. Here the CDR3 reads CASSLRGIGNEQFF. The CDR3 nucleotides read TGTGCCAGCAGCTTGAGGGGAATTGGGAATGAGCAGTTCTTC.

CDR3 coding DNA: TGTGCCAGCAGTTGGAGGGAGGCGGGCGAGCAGTACTTC. This gives the protein CASSWREAGEQYF. The chain couples TRBV27 to TRBJ2-7; weak D call: TRBD2 (6 bases). Germline CDR1 and CDR2: MNHEY and SMNVEV (reference sequence). The CDR3 runs to 13 residues. V lost 4 bases and J lost 6, with 13 bases in between.

The V gene is TRBV9, the J gene TRBJ2-5; 8 bases are shared with TRBD1. The CDR3 is 15 residues long. Trimming took 7 bases from V and 5 from J; bases not matched to a gene: 13. Looked up from germline, CDR1 is SGDLS and CDR2 is YYNGEE. CDR3 sequence reads: CASSFGQGEGETQYF. CDR3 sequence (DNA): TGTGCCAGCTCCTTCGGACAGGGTGAGGGGGAGACCCAGTACTTC.

The chain combines TRBV5-1 with TRBJ1-1; D perhaps matches TRBD1 (5 bases). The CDR3 totals 16 residues. Germline V gene sequence: CDR1 SGHRS, CDR2 YFSETQ. V lost 0 bases and J 0 bases, leaving 12 bases between the germline ends. The CDR3 DNA sequence: TGCGCCAGCAGCTTGGGGCAGGGATCGATGAACACTGAAGCTTTCTTT. The encoded protein is CASSLGQGSMNTEAFF.

The V gene is TRBV6-1, the J gene TRBJ1-2; D possibly corresponds to TRBD1 (5 bases). Germline V CDR1 and CDR2: MNHNS, SASEGT. V was shortened by 4 bases and J by 6 bases, with 15 bases between the two germline ends. This CDR3 comprises 14 residues. CDR3 coding DNA: TGTGCCAGCAGTGCCAGCGGGACGGTCCATGGCTACACCTTC. Amino acids: CASSASGTVHGYTF.

The sample holds one count of this clone. For the CDR3, the DNA is TGTGCCAGCAGTTTAGGGGACTATGGCTACACCTTC. Residues: CASSLGDYGYTF. The chain carries TRBV28 and TRBJ1-2; D remains unclear. The CDR3 length is 12 residues. V was cut by 2 bases and J by 3 bases, with 4 bases left in between. Germline assignment: CDR1 MDHEN and CDR2 SYDVKM.

The rearrangement uses TRBV5-6 and TRBJ2-7, with a possible D match to TRBD2 (5 bases). CDR3 length equals 14 residues. Germline assignment: CDR1 SGHDT and CDR2 YYEEEE. V was cut by 4 bases and J by 2 bases, with 13 bases left in between. The CDR3 spells CASSSSLGTYEQYF. CDR3 in DNA: TGTGCCAGCAGCAGCTCACTAGGGACCTACGAGCAGTACTTC.

This clone was counted a single time. The J gene is TRBJ2-3, the V gene TRBV28; 9 bases fit TRBD1. With 9 bases clipped from V and 1 base from J, the junction kept 5 bases outside the gene matches. CDR1 and CDR2 from the germline V gene are MDHEN and SYDVKM. The CDR3 covers 14 residues. The CDR3 is CASRRDRGTDTQYF. The CDR3 nucleotides read TGTGCCAGTCGCCGGGACAGGGGCACAGATACGCAGTATTTT.

The chain couples TRBV28 to TRBJ2-3; 7 bases match TRBD1. With V trimmed by 5 bases and J by 7 bases, 3 bases remained unmatched. Germline lookup yields CDR1 MDHEN and CDR2 SYDVKM. The CDR3 length is 12 residues. The DNA for the CDR3 is TGTGCCAGCAGTGAGACAGGGAATACGCAGTATTTT. Translating it yields CASSETGNTQYF.

The V gene is TRBV5-4, the J gene TRBJ2-5, with 7 bases lining up with TRBD2. The CDR3 is 16 residues long. CDR1 and CDR2 from the germline V gene are SGHNT and YYREEE (reference sequence). V lost 4 bases and J lost 0; bases outside the gene matches: 9. CDR3 region: CASSQGEGRYQETQYF. The DNA of the CDR3 is TGTGCCAGCAGCCAAGGGGAGGGTCGGTACCAAGAGACCCAGTACTTC.

This clone was counted a single time. V and J are TRBV19 and TRBJ2-1, with 10 bases fitting TRBD2. Looked up from germline, CDR1 is LNHDA and CDR2 is SQIVND (reference sequence). The CDR3 contains 16 residues. J lost 6 bases, V lost 6 bases, and 11 bases had no gene match. CDR3 DNA sequence: TGTGCCAGTAGCGTTCCTAGCGGGAGACCCCCCAATGAGCAGTTCTTC. Translation: CASSVPSGRPPNEQFF.

The J gene is TRBJ1-2, the V gene TRBV9, with 10 bases that match TRBD1. The ends lost 0 bases at V and 1 base at J; junction bases unmatched: 9. The CDR3 is 18 residues long. CDR1 and CDR2 (germline): SGDLS, YYNGEE. DNA for the CDR3: TGTGCCAGCAGCGTAGGGATGGGACAGGGGACCCTTAACTATGGCTACACCTTC. It is translated as CASSVGMGQGTLNYGYTF. Complete variable domain (other parts from reference TRBV9 and TRBJ1-2): DSGVTQTPKHLITATGQRVTLRCSPRSGDLSVYWYQQSLDQGLQFLIQYYNGEERAKGNILERFSAQQFPDLHSELNLSSLELGDSALYFCASSVGMGQGTLNYGYTFGSGTRLTVV.

V gene TRBV5-1 combines with J gene TRBJ2-5; D unclear. The CDR3 spans 12 residues. V gave up 4 bases and J gave up 4 bases, with 8 bases separating them. CDR1 and CDR2 (germline): SGHRS, YFSETQ. For the CDR3, the DNA is TGCGCCAGCAGCGATGTGGGAGAGACCCAGTACTTC. Encoded protein: CASSDVGETQYF.

The chain joins TRBV28 to TRBJ1-4; the D gene is possibly TRBD1 (6 bases). V was cut by 4 bases and J by 3 bases, with 15 bases left in between. CDR1 MDHEN and CDR2 SYDVKM come from the germline V gene. This CDR3 spans 16 amino acids. The CDR3 region is CASSSTGWLANEKLFF. CDR3 nucleotides: TGTGCCAGCAGTTCCACAGGGTGGTTGGCTAATGAAAAACTGTTTTTT.

In this sample, this clone turned up once. The genes are TRBV5-6 and TRBJ2-2; 11 bases are shared with TRBD2. V trimming: 1 base; J trimming: 3 bases; junction bases outside the gene matches: 2. The CDR3 contains 16 residues. From germline, CDR1 is SGHDT and CDR2 YYEEEE. CDR3 nucleotides: TGTGCCAGCAGCTTGTTACTAGCGGGAGACACCGGGGAGCTGTTTTTT. This codes for CASSLLLAGDTGELFF.

The chain recombines TRBV28 with TRBJ2-7; 7 bases match TRBD1. The CDR3 extends over 12 amino acids. The germline gives CDR1 MDHEN, CDR2 SYDVKM. Germline trimming cut 6 bases from V and 8 bases from J; bases unmatched to any gene: 7. The CDR3 protein is CASRSGTVKQYF. Written as DNA, the CDR3 is TGTGCCAGCAGGTCCGGGACAGTCAAGCAGTACTTC. The complete variable domain, with remaining parts taken from reference TRBV28 and TRBJ2-7, reads DVKVTQSSRYLVKRTGEKVFLECVQDMDHENMFWYRQDPGLGLRLIYFSYDVKMKEKGDIPEGYSVSREKKERFSLILESASTNQTSMYLCASRSGTVKQYFGPGTRLTVT.

This clone was seen a few times. The rearrangement links TRBV27 to TRBJ1-2; D not certain. Between the trimmed V and J ends, which lost 6 bases and 1 base, there was a span of 15 bases. The CDR3 length is 15 residues. In germline, CDR1 is MNHEY, CDR2 SMNVEV (reference sequence). Here the CDR3 reads CASRPRKSLNYGYTF. Written as DNA, the CDR3 is TGTGCCAGCAGGCCGCGGAAGAGTCTTAACTATGGCTACACCTTC.